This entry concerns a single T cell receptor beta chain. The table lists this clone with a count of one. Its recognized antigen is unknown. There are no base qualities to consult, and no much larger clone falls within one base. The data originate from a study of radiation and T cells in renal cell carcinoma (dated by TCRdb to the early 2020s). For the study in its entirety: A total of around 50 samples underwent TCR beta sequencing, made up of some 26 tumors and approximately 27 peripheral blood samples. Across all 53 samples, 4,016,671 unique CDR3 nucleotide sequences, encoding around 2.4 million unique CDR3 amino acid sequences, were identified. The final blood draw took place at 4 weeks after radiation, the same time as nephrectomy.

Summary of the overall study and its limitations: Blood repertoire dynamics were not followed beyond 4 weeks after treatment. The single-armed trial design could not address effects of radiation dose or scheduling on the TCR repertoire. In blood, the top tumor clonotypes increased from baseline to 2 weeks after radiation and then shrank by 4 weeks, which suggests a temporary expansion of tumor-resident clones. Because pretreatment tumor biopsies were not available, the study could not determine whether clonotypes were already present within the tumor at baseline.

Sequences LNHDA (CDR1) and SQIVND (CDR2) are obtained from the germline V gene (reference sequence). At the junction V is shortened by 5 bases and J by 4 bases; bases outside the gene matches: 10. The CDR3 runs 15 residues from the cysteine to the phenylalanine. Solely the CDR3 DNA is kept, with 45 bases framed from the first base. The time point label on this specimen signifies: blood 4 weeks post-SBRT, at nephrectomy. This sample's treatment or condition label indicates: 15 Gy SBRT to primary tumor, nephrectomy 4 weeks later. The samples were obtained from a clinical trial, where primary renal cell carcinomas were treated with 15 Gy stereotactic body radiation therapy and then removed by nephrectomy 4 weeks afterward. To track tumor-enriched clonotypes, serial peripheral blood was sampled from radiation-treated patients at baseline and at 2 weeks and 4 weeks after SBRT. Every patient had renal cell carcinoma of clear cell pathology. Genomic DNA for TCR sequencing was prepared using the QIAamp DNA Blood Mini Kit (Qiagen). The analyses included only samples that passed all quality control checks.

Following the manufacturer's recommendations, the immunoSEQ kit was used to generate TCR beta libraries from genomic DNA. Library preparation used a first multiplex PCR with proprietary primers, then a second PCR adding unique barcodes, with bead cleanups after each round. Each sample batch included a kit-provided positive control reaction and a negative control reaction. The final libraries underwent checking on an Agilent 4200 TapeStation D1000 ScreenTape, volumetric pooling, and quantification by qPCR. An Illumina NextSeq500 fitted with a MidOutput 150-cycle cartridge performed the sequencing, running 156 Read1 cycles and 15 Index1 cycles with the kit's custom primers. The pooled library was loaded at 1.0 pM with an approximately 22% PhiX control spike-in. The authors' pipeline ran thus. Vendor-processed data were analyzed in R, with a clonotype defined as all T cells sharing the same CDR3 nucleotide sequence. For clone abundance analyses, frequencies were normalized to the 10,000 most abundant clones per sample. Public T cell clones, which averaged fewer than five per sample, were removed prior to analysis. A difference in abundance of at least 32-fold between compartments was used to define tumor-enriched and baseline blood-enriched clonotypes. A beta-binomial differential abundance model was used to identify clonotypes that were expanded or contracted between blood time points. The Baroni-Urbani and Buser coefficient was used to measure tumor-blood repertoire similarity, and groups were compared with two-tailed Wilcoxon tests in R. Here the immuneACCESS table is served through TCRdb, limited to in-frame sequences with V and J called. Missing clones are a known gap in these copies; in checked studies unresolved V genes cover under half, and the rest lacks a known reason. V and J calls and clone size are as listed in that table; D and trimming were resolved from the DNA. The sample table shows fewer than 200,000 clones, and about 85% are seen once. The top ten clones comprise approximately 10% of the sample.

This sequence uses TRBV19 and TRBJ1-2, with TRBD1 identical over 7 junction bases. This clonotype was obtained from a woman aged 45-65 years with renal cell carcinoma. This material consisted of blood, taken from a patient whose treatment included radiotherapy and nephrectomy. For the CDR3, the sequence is CASSFRQGIGYGYTF. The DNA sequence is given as TGTGCCAGTAGTTTCCGACAGGGAATAGGCTATGGCTACACCTTC.